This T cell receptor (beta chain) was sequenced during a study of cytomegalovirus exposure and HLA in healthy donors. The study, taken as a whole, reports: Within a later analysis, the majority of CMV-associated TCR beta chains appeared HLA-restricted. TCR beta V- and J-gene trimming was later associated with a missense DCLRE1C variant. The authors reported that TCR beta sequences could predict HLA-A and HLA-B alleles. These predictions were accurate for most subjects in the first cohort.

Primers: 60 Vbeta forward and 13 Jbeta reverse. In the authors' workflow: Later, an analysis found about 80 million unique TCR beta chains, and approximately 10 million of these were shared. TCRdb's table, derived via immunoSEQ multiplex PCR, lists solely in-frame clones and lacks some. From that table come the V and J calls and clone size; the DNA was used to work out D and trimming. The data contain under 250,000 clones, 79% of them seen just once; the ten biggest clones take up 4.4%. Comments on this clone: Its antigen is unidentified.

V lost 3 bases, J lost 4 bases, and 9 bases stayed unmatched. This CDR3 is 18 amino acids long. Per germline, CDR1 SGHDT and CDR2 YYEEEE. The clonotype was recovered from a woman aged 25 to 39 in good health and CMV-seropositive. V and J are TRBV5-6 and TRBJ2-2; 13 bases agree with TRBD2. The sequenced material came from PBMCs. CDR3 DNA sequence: TGTGCCAGCAGCTCGGGACTAGCGGGATTGTGGGGCACCGGGGAGCTGTTTTTT. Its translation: CASSSGLAGLWGTGELFF.